A selection of T cell receptor beta chains follows, all from one sample in a study of blood T cells in healthy people across ages. TCRdb reanalysed the 5' RACE reads using MiXCR and keeps one entry per CDR3 protein. This sample carries 1.5 million to 1.8 million distinct CDR3 sequences, roughly 43% of them seen once, and the ten largest clones take about 4.1%. The specimen sequenced was blood. The receptors shown here come from a woman between 18 and 30 years old in good health. Both conserved end residues are part of each CDR3. Each record gives: clone size, J gene, V gene, D gene, CDR3 DNA, CDR3 protein. D genes are given only for firm matches. Clone size is stated in some rows and not others, as once, few, many or a class when expanded.

>few|TRBJ2-7|TRBV5-6|.
TGTGCCAGCAGCTTAGGGCACCCGAGCTCCTACGAGCAGTACTTC
CASSLGHPSSYEQYF
>few|TRBJ1-4|TRBV7-8|.
TGTGCCAGCAGCTTCGATGGGACAACTAATGAAAAACTGTTTTTT
CASSFDGTTNEKLFF
>.|TRBJ1-1|TRBV28|.
TGTGCCAGCAGTTACGCCGGGCCTAACACTGAAGCTTTCTTT
CASSYAGPNTEAFF
>.|TRBJ2-1|TRBV9|.
TGTGCCAGCAGCGCTCAAGGGGACTCCTACAATGAGCAGTTCTTC
CASSAQGDSYNEQFF
>few|TRBJ2-1|TRBV12-5|.
TGTGCTAGTGGTTTGGTAGTACGGGGGAGCTCCTACAATGAGCAGTTCTTC
CASGLVVRGSSYNEQFF
>.|TRBJ1-5|TRBV6-5|.
TGTGCCAGCAGTTCAGAGGGAAGATTTGGGCCCCAGCATTTT
CASSSEGRFGPQHF
>few|TRBJ2-7|TRBV7-2|.
TGTGCCAGCAGTACACTTTACAATGAGCAGTACTTC
CASSTLYNEQYF
>many|TRBJ1-2|TRBV2|.
TGTGCCAGCAGTGAAGCTAACTATGGCTACACCTTC
CASSEANYGYTF
>.|TRBJ2-3|TRBV27|.
TGTGCCAGCAGTTTATACAATACGCAGTATTTT
CASSLYNTQYF
>many|TRBJ2-1|TRBV16|.
TGTGCCAGCAGCCTGACTACTCAGGCCGTCTACAATGAGCAGTTCTTC
CASSLTTQAVYNEQFF
>.|TRBJ1-2|TRBV4-3|TRBD1
TGCGCCAGCAGCCAAGATTTGGGACAGGGCTCTGGCTACACCTTC
CASSQDLGQGSGYTF
>.|TRBJ1-5|TRBV28|.
TGTGCCAGCATCCCAGGGGCGAGCAATCAGCCCCAGCATTTT
CASIPGASNQPQHF
>.|TRBJ2-5|TRBV7-9|.
TGTGCCAGCATGCCGGGACGGGGGGACAATGAGCAGTACTTC
CASMPGRGDNEQYF
>few|TRBJ2-5|TRBV3-1|TRBD2
TGTGCCAGCAGCCCCCTACTACTAGCGGGGGCCCAAGAGACCCAGTACTTC
CASSPLLLAGAQETQYF
>few|TRBJ1-4|TRBV5-5|.
TGTGCCAGCAAGACTTCATCAACTAATGAAAAACTGTTTTTT
CASKTSSTNEKLFF
>.|TRBJ1-6|TRBV7-9|.
TGTGCCAGCAGCCCCGCTCCCGCGGGTCGGGATGCGGGTAATTCACCCCTCCACTTT
CASSPAPAGRDAGNSPLHF
>.|TRBJ1-4|TRBV9|.
TGTGCCAGCAGCGGATCAGGGACAACAACTAATGAAAAACTGTTTTTT
CASSGSGTTTNEKLFF
>.|TRBJ2-1|TRBV20-1|TRBD2
TGCAGTGCTAGTGAATACGGGGGGAGCTCCTACAATGAGCAGTTCTTC
CSASEYGGSSYNEQFF
>few|TRBJ2-2|TRBV4-2|TRBD2
TGTGCCAGCAGCCAAGATAGAGGGAGGGCGGACACCGGGGAGCTGTTTTTT
CASSQDRGRADTGELFF
>few|TRBJ2-3|TRBV20-1|TRBD2
TGCAGTGCTGGATCCCGGGGGGTCTCAGATACGCAGTATTTT
CSAGSRGVSDTQYF
>many|TRBJ2-1|TRBV29-1|.
TGCAGCGTCGCTAAGGGGAATGAGCAGTTCTTC
CSVAKGNEQFF
>few|TRBJ1-2|TRBV20-1|.
TGCAGTGCTAGAGAGGAGGGCTATGGCTACACCTTC
CSAREEGYGYTF
>.|TRBJ2-7|TRBV7-2|TRBD2
TGTGCCAGCAGCCTAGAGAGAAGCGGGGGTGTATACGAGCAGTACTTC
CASSLERSGGVYEQYF
>.|TRBJ1-2|TRBV6-6|.
TGTGCCAGCAGTTACGCACGTGGGGCTCCGATTAACACCTTC
CASSYARGAPINTF
>.|TRBJ2-3|TRBV29-1|.
TGCAGCGTTGGAACGGGTCGCCCCACAGATACGCAGTATTTT
CSVGTGRPTDTQYF
>few|TRBJ2-1|TRBV7-9|TRBD2
TGTGCCAGCAGCGTAACTAGCGGGAGCCACAATGAGCAGTTCTTC
CASSVTSGSHNEQFF
>.|TRBJ1-5|TRBV29-1|.
TGCAGCGTAACCACAGGGCACAATCAGCCCCAGCATTTT
CSVTTGHNQPQHF
>few|TRBJ1-5|TRBV2|.
TGTGCCAGCAAGAGTGAGAGCAATCAGCCCCAGCATTTT
CASKSESNQPQHF
>few|TRBJ2-1|TRBV20-1|.
TGCAGTGCTAGTTCTGGCTCCCCTACCTCCTACAATGAGCAGTTCTTC
CSASSGSPTSYNEQFF
>.|TRBJ1-1|TRBV6-5|.
TGTGCCAGCAGTTACGGGGCGACACTCAACACTGAAGCTTTCTTT
CASSYGATLNTEAFF
>few|TRBJ2-1|TRBV27|.
TGTGCCAGCAGTTTAAGGGGCGTTGGGAACAATGAGCAGTTCTTC
CASSLRGVGNNEQFF
>.|TRBJ1-6|TRBV3-1|.
TGTGCCAGCAGCCAAGGCCACGGTAATTCACCCCTCCACTTT
CASSQGHGNSPLHF
>.|TRBJ1-1|TRBV7-2|TRBD1
TGTGCCAGCAGAGCCGGGACAGGACTCATGAACACTGAAGCTTTCTTT
CASRAGTGLMNTEAFF
>.|TRBJ2-1|TRBV7-2|.
TGTGCCAGCAGCCCCCAGGGGGGTCCCAACAATGAGCAGTTCTTC
CASSPQGGPNNEQFF
>few|TRBJ1-5|TRBV27|.
TGTGCCAGCAGCGGCGGTGGGTGGGGTAATCAGCCCCAGCATTTT
CASSGGGWGNQPQHF
>once|TRBJ1-1|TRBV20-1|.
TGCAGTGCTGGAGACCTGTCTAGGGGGGAAACTGAAGCTTTCTTT
CSAGDLSRGETEAFF
>.|TRBJ2-1|TRBV5-5|TRBD1
TGTGCCAGCAGCTGGCCTTGGACAGGGACCGTCAATGAGCAGTTCTTC
CASSWPWTGTVNEQFF
>.|TRBJ1-2|TRBV27|.
TGTGCCAGCAGCCCGAGGGGCAGGGGCGGCGATGGCTACACCTTC
CASSPRGRGGDGYTF
>few|TRBJ2-7|TRBV29-1|.
TGCAGCGTCGCTAGGGGGGGTCCCGAGCAGTACTTC
CSVARGGPEQYF
>.|TRBJ2-5|TRBV7-2|.
TGTGCCAGCAGTCGGGTGGGAGGCGAGACCCAGTACTTC
CASSRVGGETQYF
>.|TRBJ2-5|TRBV9|TRBD1
TGTGCCAGCAGCGTTTTGGGACAGGGATCGGGGGAGCAGTACTTC
CASSVLGQGSGEQYF
>once|TRBJ1-5|TRBV27|.
TGTGCCAGCAGTTTATCGATCGGGGGAGGCAATCAGCCCCAGCATTTT
CASSLSIGGGNQPQHF
>few|TRBJ2-1|TRBV5-1|TRBD2
TGCGCCAGCAACCCTAGCGGGGGAGATTACAATGAGCAGTTCTTC
CASNPSGGDYNEQFF
>.|TRBJ2-7|TRBV27|.
TGTGCCAGCAGTTTATCGTGGGGGACCTACAATGAGCAGTACTTC
CASSLSWGTYNEQYF
>.|TRBJ2-1|TRBV18|.
TGTGCCAGCTCACCCTCTACTAGTAATGAGCAGTTCTTC
CASSPSTSNEQFF
>few|TRBJ2-3|TRBV12-3/TRBV12-4|TRBD2
TGTGCCAGCAGTCTAACCGGGACTAGACCCACAGATACGCAGTATTTT
CASSLTGTRPTDTQYF
>.|TRBJ1-5|TRBV27|.
TGTGCCAGCAGTTTATCTGTAGGGGCGCTGCATTTT
CASSLSVGALHF
>.|TRBJ1-1|TRBV7-2|.
TGTGCCAGCAGCTTAGTCCAGAGGGGGACTGAAGCTTTCTTT
CASSLVQRGTEAFF